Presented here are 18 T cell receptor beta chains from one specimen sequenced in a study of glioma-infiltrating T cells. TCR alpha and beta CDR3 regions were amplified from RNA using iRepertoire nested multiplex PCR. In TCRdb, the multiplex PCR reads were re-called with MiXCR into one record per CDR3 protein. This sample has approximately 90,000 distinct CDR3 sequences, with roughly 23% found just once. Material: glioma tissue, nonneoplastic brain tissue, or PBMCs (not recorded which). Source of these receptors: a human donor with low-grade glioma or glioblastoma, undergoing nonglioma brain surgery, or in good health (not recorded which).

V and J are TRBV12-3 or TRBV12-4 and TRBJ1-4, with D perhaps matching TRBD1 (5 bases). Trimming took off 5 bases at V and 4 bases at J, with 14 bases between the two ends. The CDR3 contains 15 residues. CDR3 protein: CASSPNRDGNEKLFF. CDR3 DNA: TGTGCCAGCAGTCCCAACCGGGACGGTAATGAAAAACTGTTTTTT.

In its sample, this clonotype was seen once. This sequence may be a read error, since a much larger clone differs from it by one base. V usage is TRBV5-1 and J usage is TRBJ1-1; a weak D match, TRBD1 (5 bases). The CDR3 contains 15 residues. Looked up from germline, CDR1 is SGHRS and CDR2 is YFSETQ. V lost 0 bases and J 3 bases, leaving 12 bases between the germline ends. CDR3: CASSLEAGFDTEAFF. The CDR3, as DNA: TGCGCCAGCAGCTTGGAGGCAGGGTTCGACACTGAAGCTTTCTTT.

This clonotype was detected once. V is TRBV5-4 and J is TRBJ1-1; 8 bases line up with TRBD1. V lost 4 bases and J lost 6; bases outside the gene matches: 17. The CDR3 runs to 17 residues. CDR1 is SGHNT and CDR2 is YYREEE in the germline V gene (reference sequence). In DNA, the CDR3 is TGTGCCAGCAGCCCACTCACCCCAACAGGGGGGGATTCTGAAGCTTTCTTT. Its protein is CASSPLTPTGGDSEAFF.

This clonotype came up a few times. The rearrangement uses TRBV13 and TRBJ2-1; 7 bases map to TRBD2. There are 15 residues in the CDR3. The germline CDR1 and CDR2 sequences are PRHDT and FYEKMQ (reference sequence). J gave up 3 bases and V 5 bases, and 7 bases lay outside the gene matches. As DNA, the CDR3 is TGTGCCAGCAGCGGACGACTAGCAGGCTACAATGAGCAGTTCTTC. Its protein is CASSGRLAGYNEQFF.

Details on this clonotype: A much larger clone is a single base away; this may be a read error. This chain's CDR3 is CAGSFGQGGYEQYF. CDR3 DNA: TGTGCCGGCAGTTTCGGGCAGGGGGGCTACGAGCAGTACTTC. This chain joins TRBV12-3 or TRBV12-4 and TRBJ2-7; TRBD1 is a possible D gene (7 bases). The length of the CDR3 is 14 residues.

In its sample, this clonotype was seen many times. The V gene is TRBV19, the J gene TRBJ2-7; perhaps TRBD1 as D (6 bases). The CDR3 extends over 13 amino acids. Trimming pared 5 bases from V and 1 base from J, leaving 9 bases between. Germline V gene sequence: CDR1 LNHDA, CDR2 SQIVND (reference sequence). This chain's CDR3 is CASSLQGSYEQYF. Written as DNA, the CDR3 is TGTGCCAGTAGTCTACAGGGATCCTACGAGCAGTACTTC.

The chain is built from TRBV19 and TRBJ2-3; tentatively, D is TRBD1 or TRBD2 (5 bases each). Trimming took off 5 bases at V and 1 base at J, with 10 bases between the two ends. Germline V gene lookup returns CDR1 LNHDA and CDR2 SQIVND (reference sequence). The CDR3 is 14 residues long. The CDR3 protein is CASSGTFRTDTQYF. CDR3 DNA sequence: TGTGCCAGTAGTGGGACCTTCCGCACAGATACGCAGTATTTT.

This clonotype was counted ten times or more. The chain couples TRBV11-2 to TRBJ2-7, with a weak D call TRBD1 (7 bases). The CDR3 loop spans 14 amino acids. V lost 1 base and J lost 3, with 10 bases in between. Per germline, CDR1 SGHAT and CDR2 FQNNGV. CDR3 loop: CASSLGGTDYEQYF. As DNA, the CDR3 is TGTGCCAGCAGCTTAGGCGGGACAGACTACGAGCAGTACTTC.

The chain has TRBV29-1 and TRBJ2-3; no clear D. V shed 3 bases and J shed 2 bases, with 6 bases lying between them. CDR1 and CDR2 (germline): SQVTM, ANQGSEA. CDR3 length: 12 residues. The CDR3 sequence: CSVDLNTDTQYF. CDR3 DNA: TGCAGCGTTGACTTAAACACAGATACGCAGTATTTT.

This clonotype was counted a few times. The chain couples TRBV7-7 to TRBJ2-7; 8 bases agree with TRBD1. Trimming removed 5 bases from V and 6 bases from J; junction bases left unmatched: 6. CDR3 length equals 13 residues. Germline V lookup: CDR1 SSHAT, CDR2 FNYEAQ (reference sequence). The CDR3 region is CASSPGGHFEQYF. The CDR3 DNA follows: TGTGCCAGCAGCCCAGGGGGCCATTTCGAGCAGTACTTC.

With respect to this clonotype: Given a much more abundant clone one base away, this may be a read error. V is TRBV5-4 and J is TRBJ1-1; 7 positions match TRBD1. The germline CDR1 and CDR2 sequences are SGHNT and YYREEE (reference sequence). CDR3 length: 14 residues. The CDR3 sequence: CASRLAQGVTEAFF. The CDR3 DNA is TGTGCCAGCAGATTGGCCCAGGGGGTCACTGAAGCTTTCTTT. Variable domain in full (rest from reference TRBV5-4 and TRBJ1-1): ETGVTQSPTHLIKTRGQQVTLRCSSQSGHNTVSWYQQALGQGPQFIFQYYREEENGRGNFPPRFSGLQFPNYSSELNVNALELDDSALYLCASRLAQGVTEAFFGQGTRLTVV.

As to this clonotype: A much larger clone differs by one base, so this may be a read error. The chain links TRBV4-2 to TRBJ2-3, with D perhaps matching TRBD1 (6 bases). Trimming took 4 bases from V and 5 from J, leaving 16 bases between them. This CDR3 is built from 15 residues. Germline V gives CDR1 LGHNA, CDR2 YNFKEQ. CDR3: CASSRQVRTRDTQYF. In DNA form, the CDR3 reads TGTGCCAGCAGCCGACAGGTGAGGACCCGAGATACGCAGTATTTT.

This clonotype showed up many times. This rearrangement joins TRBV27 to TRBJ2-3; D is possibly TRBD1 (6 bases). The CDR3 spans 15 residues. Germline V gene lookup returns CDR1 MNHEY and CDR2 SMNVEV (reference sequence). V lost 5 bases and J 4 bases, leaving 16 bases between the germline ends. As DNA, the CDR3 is TGTGCCAGCAGTCTTTGGGGGCTCCGGCCAGATACGCAGTATTTT. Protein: CASSLWGLRPDTQYF.

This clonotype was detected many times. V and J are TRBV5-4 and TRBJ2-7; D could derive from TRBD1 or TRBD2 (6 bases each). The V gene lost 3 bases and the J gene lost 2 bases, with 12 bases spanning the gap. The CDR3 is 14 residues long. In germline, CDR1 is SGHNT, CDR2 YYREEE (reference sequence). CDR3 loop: CASSSGRGAYEQYF. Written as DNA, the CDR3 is TGTGCCAGCAGCTCCGGTAGGGGGGCCTACGAGCAGTACTTC.

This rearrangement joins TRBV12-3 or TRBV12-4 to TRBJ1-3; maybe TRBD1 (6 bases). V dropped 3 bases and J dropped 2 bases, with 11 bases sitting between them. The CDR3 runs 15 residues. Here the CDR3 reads CASSFRGGAGNTIYF. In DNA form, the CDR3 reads TGTGCCAGCAGTTTTAGGGGGGGGGCTGGAAACACCATATATTTT.

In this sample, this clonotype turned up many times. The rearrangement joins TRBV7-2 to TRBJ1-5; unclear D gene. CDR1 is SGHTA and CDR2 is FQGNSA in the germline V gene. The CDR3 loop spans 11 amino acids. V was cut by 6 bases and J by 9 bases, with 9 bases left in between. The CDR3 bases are TGTGCCAGCAGAAGCGAAGGGCCCCAGCATTTT. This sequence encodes CASRSEGPQHF.

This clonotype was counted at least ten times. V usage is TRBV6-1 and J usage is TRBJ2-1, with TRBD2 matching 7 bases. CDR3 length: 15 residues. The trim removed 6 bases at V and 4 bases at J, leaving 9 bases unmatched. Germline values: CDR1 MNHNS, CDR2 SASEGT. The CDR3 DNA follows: TGTGCCAGCAGACCCTCGATCGGGGGGTACAATGAGCAGTTCTTC. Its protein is CASRPSIGGYNEQFF.

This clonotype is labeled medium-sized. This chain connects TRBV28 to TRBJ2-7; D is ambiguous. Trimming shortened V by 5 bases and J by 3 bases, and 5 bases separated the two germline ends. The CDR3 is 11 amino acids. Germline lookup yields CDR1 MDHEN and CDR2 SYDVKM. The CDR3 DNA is TGTGCCAGCAGTCCGAACTACGAGCAGTACTTC. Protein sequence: CASSPNYEQYF.